Sequencing of this T cell receptor beta chain was carried out in a study of response to subunit inactivated influenza vaccine. Study-level points and caveats: A suggestion made by the authors is that each seasonal influenza vaccination recruits few new T cells.

This clonotype has only a few counts. The antigen is unknown. TCRdb passed the RT-PCR reads through MiXCR, listing each CDR3 protein once. The sample carries hundreds of thousands of distinct CDR3 sequences, approximately 15% recorded once. Trimming left V 2 bases short and J 4 bases short, with 15 bases between. The CDR3 has 15 residues. CDR1 and CDR2 from the germline V gene are SGHRS and YFSETQ. This rearrangement joins TRBV5-1 to TRBJ2-5; TRBD2 is a possible D gene (6 bases). The source is a man between 50 and 69 years old who received an inactivated influenza vaccine. The sequenced sample was CD4+ T cells sorted from PBMCs, obtained less than 25 months after vaccination. CDR3 DNA: TGCGCCAGCAGCTTTTCGGGGGACTCATTAGAGACCCAGTACTTC. This translates into CASSFSGDSLETQYF.